Listed here are 21 T cell receptor beta chains from one sample, sequenced in a study of T-cell reconstitution after alpha-beta-depleted transplantation in children. It was with unique molecular identifiers that the TCRbeta library was prepared. One entry per CDR3 protein results from TCRdb running MiXCR on the PCR reads. The sample includes around 600,000 distinct CDR3 sequences, 16% seen only once; the top ten take approximately 1%. Sequenced material: PBMCs from the stem cell graft donor, taken from the stem cell graft. These TCRs come from a human donor who donated a stem cell graft to a child with acute myeloid leukemia.

This clonotype was seen a few times. The chain recombines TRBV10-3 with TRBJ2-7; weak D call: TRBD2 (6 bases). The CDR3 length is 13 residues. The germline gives CDR1 ENHRY, CDR2 SYGVKD. V was cut by 6 bases and J by 5 bases, with 14 bases left in between. Here the CDR3 DNA reads TGTGCCATCAGGGGGACGGGGGTCCACGAGCAGTACGTC. Its protein product is CAIRGTGVHEQYV.

The table lists this clonotype with many counts. The chain employs TRBV6-1 and TRBJ1-5; a weak D match, TRBD1 (6 bases). V shed 8 bases and J shed 7 bases, with 12 bases lying between them. The germline gives CDR1 MNHNS, CDR2 SASEGT. The CDR3 covers 12 residues. The CDR3 DNA reads as TGTGCCAGCTCGAGGGGGGTCCAGCCCCAGCATTTT. Its protein product is CASSRGVQPQHF.

This clonotype came up a few times. The gene calls are TRBV7-6 and TRBJ2-3; D is undetermined. The CDR3 covers 13 residues. Germline V lookup: CDR1 SGHVS, CDR2 FNYEAQ. Between the trimmed V and J ends, which lost 3 bases and 6 bases, there was a span of 10 bases. CDR3 coding DNA: TGTGCCAGCAGCTTTGCGGATGGGGATACGCAGTATTTT. It is translated as CASSFADGDTQYF.

This clonotype has a handful of counts. The chain recombines TRBV5-6 with TRBJ1-1; D perhaps matches TRBD1 (6 bases). V lost 6 bases and J 7 bases, leaving 16 bases between the germline ends. The CDR3 has 13 residues. Germline V gene lookup returns CDR1 SGHDT and CDR2 YYEEEE. The CDR3 sequence is CASTYWGAGEAFF. CDR3 DNA: TGTGCCAGCACCTACTGGGGGGCTGGTGAAGCTTTCTTT.

The chain carries TRBV6-2 or TRBV6-3 and TRBJ2-7, with 7 bases that match TRBD2. The CDR3 spans 15 residues. Germline V gene lookup returns CDR1 MNHEY and CDR2 SVGEGT. J gave up 3 bases and V 5 bases, and 10 bases lay outside the gene matches. Here the CDR3 reads CASSPPGGRDYEQYF. CDR3 DNA: TGTGCCAGCAGTCCCCCGGGGGGACGCGACTACGAGCAGTACTTC.

This clonotype was seen only a few times. V gene TRBV20-1 combines with J gene TRBJ1-5; no firm D call. The germline gives CDR1 DFQATT, CDR2 SNEGSKA (reference sequence). The CDR3 is 15 amino acids. V lost 0 bases and J 3 bases, leaving 12 bases between the germline ends. The CDR3 loop reads CSARDPGRPNQPQHF. CDR3 in DNA: TGCAGTGCTAGAGACCCCGGCAGGCCCAATCAGCCCCAGCATTTT.

This clonotype was counted many times. The chain uses TRBV10-3 and TRBJ1-5; a possible D gene is TRBD1 (5 bases). The ends were cut back, 3 bases at V and 5 bases at J, with 11 bases in the middle. This CDR3 contains 14 residues. From germline, CDR1 is ENHRY and CDR2 SYGVKD. The CDR3 coding sequence is TGTGCCATCAGTGACCCCAGGGACGATCAGCCCCAGCATTTT. Translation: CAISDPRDDQPQHF.

This clonotype was recorded many times. The V gene is TRBV12-3 or TRBV12-4, the J gene TRBJ2-1; 9 nucleotides line up with TRBD2. The CDR3 is 15 residues long. Germline trimming cut 5 bases from V and 4 bases from J; bases unmatched to any gene: 6. The CDR3 region is CASSPLAGPYNEQFF. Here the CDR3 DNA reads TGTGCCAGCAGTCCTCTAGCGGGGCCGTACAATGAGCAGTTCTTC.

V gene TRBV20-1 combines with J gene TRBJ2-7; TRBD1 matches at 8 bases. Germline V CDR1 and CDR2: DFQATT, SNEGSKA (reference sequence). V dropped 0 bases and J dropped 3; count of bases not matched to a gene: 7. CDR3 size: 15 residues. CDR3 sequence (DNA): TGCAGTGCTAGAGAGGACAGGGCCCGACTCTACGAGCAGTACGTC. Its translation is CSAREDRARLYEQYV.

In the case of this clonotype: One end of the junction is discordant with germline, which a read error may explain. The rearrangement joins TRBV12-3 or TRBV12-4 to TRBJ2-6, with TRBD1 matching 7 bases. The CDR3 consists of 17 residues. This CDR3 reads CASLRQGSSSGANILTF. Written as DNA, the CDR3 is TGTGCCAGCTTACGACAGGGTTCAAGCTCTGGGGCCAACATCCTGACTTTC.

This clonotype was seen ten or more times. The chain joins TRBV4-3 to TRBJ2-3; no clear D. Germline values: CDR1 LGHNA, CDR2 YSLEER. The V end lost 0 bases, the J end lost 5 bases, and 6 bases lay between the germline ends. The length of the CDR3 is 13 residues. The CDR3 region has the DNA TGCGCCAGCAGCCAAGATCTGGGAGATACGCAGTATTTT. This encodes CASSQDLGDTQYF.

The chain links TRBV6-1 to TRBJ2-7; a possible D gene is TRBD1 (8 bases). This CDR3 has 13 residues. Trimming removed 6 bases from V and 5 bases from J, with 14 bases in between. Germline V CDR1 and CDR2: MNHNS, SASEGT. CDR3 amino acids: CASSTTGGDEQYV. The CDR3 nucleotides read TGTGCCAGCAGCACCACAGGGGGGGACGAGCAGTACGTC.

Ten or more counts support this clonotype. The chain recombines TRBV20-1 with TRBJ1-2; a possible D gene is TRBD1 (5 bases). The CDR3 loop spans 12 amino acids. Germline CDR1 DFQATT, CDR2 SNEGSKA (reference sequence). V lost 5 bases to trimming and J lost 8 bases, with 15 bases between them. The CDR3 sequence is CSAPRGIRGYTF. In DNA form, the CDR3 reads TGCAGTGCTCCGCGGGGGATTAGGGGCTACACCTTC.

In its sample, this clonotype was seen many times. The chain employs TRBV5-5 and TRBJ1-5, with D tentatively TRBD1 (5 bases). CDR3 length: 13 amino acids. Germline V gives CDR1 SGHKS, CDR2 YYEKEE (reference sequence). V was shortened by 2 bases and J by 7 bases, with 10 bases between the two germline ends. The DNA of the CDR3 is TGTGCCAGCAGCTTTATGGGGGTCCAGCCCCAGCATTTT. Translated, it gives CASSFMGVQPQHF.

This clonotype was found many times. This chain uses TRBV4-3 with TRBJ1-1; 9 positions match TRBD1. Germline CDR1 is LGHNA and CDR2 is YSLEER. J gave up 3 bases and V 0 bases, and 11 bases lay outside the gene matches. The CDR3 sequence is 18 residues long. DNA for the CDR3: TGCGCCAGCAGCCAAGATGGACAGGGGCCCCCTGTGGACACTGAAGCTTTCTTT. Its protein product is CASSQDGQGPPVDTEAFF.

Ten or more counts support this clonotype. The chain is built from TRBV29-1 and TRBJ1-1; D unclear. Germline V gene sequence: CDR1 SQVTM, CDR2 ANQGSEA. This CDR3 has 12 residues. The V end was cut by 7 bases, the J end by 1 base, with 10 bases between. The CDR3 spells CSALDGNTEAFF. CDR3 DNA sequence: TGCAGCGCCTTGGACGGGAACACTGAAGCTTTCTTT.

The gene calls are TRBV7-9 and TRBJ1-1; 7 nucleotides line up with TRBD1. The CDR3 sequence is 15 residues long. V trimming: 2 bases; J trimming: 5 bases; junction bases outside the gene matches: 8. From germline, CDR1 is SEHNR and CDR2 FQNEAQ (reference sequence). As DNA, the CDR3 is TGTGCCAGCAGCTTATACCAGGGGGGCCAGACTGAAGCTTTCTTT. It translates to CASSLYQGGQTEAFF.

This chain joins TRBV28 and TRBJ1-5; D not resolved. The CDR3 has 15 residues. Trimming pared 5 bases from V and 1 base from J, leaving 12 bases between. Per germline, CDR1 MDHEN and CDR2 SYDVKM. CDR3 amino acids: CASSARTASNQPQHF. DNA for the CDR3: TGTGCCAGCAGTGCCCGGACGGCCAGCAATCAGCCCCAGCATTTT.

This clonotype has a count of ten or more. CDR3 nucleotide sequence: TGTGCCAGCAGTGACTCCGGTGGGGGAGACGAGCAGTTCTTC. Translation gives CASSDSGGGDEQFF. V usage is TRBV6-4 and J usage is TRBJ2-1, with D possibly called TRBD1 or TRBD2 (5 bases each). V was cut by 0 bases and J by 10 bases, with 13 bases left in between. The CDR3 length is 14 residues. The germline V gene has CDR1 MRHNA and CDR2 SNTAGT.

The rearrangement uses TRBV20-1 and TRBJ2-7; the match to TRBD1 covers 8 bases. V lost 1 base and J lost 1; bases outside the gene matches: 3. This CDR3 has 14 amino acids. The germline V gene has CDR1 DFQATT and CDR2 SNEGSKA (reference sequence). CDR3 sequence: CSARGTGPSYEQYF. DNA of the CDR3: TGCAGTGCTAGAGGGACAGGGCCTTCCTACGAGCAGTACTTC.

This clonotype was seen a handful of times. V is TRBV11-2 and J is TRBJ1-2; D is uncertain. This CDR3 spans 14 amino acids. V lost 4 bases, J lost 8 bases, and 17 bases lay in between. The germline gives CDR1 SGHAT, CDR2 FQNNGV. This chain's CDR3 is CASSYGRAHMGYTF. CDR3 sequence (DNA): TGTGCCAGCAGCTACGGACGGGCCCACATGGGCTACACCTTC.